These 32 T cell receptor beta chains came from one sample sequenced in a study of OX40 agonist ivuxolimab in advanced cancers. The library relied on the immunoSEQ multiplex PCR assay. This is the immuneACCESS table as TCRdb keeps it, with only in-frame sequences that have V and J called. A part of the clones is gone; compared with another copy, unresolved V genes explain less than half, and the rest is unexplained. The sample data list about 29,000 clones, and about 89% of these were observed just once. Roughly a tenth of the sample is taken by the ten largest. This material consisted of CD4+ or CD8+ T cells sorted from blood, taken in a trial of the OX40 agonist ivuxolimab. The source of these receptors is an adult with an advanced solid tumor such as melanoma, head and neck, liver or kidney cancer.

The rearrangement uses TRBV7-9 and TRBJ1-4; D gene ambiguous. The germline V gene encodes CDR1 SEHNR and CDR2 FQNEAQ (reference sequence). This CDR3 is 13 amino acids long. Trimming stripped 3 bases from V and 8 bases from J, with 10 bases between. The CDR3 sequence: CASSFGSKEKLFF. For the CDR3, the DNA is TGTGCCAGCAGCTTCGGGTCGAAGGAAAAACTGTTTTTT.

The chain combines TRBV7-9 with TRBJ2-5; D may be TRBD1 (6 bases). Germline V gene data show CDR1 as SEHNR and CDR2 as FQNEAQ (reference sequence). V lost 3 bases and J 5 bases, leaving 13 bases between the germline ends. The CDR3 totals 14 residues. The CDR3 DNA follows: TGTGCCAGCAGCTTCGAGCGACAGGCGGAGACCCAGTACTTC. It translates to CASSFERQAETQYF.

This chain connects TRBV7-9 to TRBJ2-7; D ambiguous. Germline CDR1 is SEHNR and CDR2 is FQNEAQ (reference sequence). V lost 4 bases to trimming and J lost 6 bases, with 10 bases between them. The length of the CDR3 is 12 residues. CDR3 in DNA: TGTGCCAGCAGCTATACGAGTTTCGAGCAGTACTTC. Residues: CASSYTSFEQYF.

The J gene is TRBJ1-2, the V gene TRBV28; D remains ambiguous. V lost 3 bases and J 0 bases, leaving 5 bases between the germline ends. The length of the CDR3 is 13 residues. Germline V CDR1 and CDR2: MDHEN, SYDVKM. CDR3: CASSFFANYGYTF. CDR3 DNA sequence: TGTGCCAGCAGTTTTTTTGCTAACTATGGCTACACCTTC.

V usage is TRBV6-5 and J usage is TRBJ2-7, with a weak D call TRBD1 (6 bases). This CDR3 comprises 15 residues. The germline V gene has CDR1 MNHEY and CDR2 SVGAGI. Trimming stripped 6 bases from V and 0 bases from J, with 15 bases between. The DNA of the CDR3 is TGTGCCAGCAGCCAGAAGACAGGCTTCTCCTACGAGCAGTACTTC. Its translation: CASSQKTGFSYEQYF.

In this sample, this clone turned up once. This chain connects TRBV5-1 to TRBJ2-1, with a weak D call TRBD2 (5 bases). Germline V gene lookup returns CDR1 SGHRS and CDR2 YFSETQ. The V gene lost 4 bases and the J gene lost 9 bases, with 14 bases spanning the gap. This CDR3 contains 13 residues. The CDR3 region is CASSGGLVVEQFF. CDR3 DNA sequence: TGCGCCAGCAGCGGAGGACTCGTGGTTGAGCAGTTCTTC. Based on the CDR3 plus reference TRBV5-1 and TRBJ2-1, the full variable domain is KAGVTQTPRYLIKTRGQQVTLSCSPISGHRSVSWYQQTPGQGLQFLFEYFSETQRNKGNFPGRFSGRQFSNSRSEMNVSTLELGDSALYLCASSGGLVVEQFFGPGTRLTVL.

CDR3 DNA sequence: TGTGCCAGCAGCTTGGTGCGGGGATCCTACGAGCAGTACTTC. Its translation is CASSLVRGSYEQYF. This chain connects TRBV5-6 to TRBJ2-7, with a tentative D call TRBD2 (6 bases). Trimming stripped 0 bases from V and 1 base from J, with 8 bases between. The CDR3 totals 14 residues. Per the germline V gene, CDR1 is SGHDT and CDR2 is YYEEEE. Full variable domain (remainder filled in from reference TRBV5-6 and TRBJ2-7): DAGVTQSPTHLIKTRGQQVTLRCSPKSGHDTVSWYQQALGQGPQFIFQYYEEEERQRGNFPDRFSGHQFPNYSSELNVNALLLGDSALYLCASSLVRGSYEQYFGPGTRLTVT.

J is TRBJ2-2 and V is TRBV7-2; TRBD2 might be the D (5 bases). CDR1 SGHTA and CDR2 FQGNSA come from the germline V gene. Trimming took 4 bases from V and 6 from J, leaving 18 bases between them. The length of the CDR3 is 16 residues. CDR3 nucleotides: TGTGCCAGCAGCTACCTCCCGGGAACGAGGTCCGGGGAGCTGTTTTTT. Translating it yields CASSYLPGTRSGELFF.

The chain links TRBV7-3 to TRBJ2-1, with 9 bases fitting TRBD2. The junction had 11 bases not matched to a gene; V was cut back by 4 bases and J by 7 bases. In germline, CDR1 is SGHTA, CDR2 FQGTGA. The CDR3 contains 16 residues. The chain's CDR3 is CASSSLRAGGWNEQFF. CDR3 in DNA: TGTGCCAGCAGCTCCCTTAGGGCGGGGGGGTGGAATGAGCAGTTCTTC.

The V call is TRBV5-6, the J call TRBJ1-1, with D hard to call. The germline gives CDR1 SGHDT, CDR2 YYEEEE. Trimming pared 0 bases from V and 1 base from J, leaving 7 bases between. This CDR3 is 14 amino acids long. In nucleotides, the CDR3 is TGTGCCAGCAGCTTGGCCAGGAAGAACACTGAAGCTTTCTTT. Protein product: CASSLARKNTEAFF.

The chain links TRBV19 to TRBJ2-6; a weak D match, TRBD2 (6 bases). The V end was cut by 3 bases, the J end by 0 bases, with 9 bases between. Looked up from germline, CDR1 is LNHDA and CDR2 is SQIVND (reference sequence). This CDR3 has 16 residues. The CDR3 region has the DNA TGTGCCAGTAGTATCGGGGGAAGCTCTGGGGCCAACGTCCTGACTTTC. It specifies CASSIGGSSGANVLTF.

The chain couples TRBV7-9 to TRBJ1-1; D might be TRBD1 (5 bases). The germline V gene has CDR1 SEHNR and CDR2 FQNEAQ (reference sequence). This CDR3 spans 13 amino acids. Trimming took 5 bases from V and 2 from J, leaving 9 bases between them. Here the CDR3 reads CASSLWGNTEAFF. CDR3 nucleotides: TGTGCCAGCAGCCTTTGGGGCAACACTGAAGCTTTCTTT.

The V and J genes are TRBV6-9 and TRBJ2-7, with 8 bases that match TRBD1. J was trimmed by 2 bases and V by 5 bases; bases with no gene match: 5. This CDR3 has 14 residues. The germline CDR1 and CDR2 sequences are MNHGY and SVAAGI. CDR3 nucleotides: TGTGCCAGCAGTCCCCAGACAGGGGCCTACGAGCAGTACTTC. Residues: CASSPQTGAYEQYF.

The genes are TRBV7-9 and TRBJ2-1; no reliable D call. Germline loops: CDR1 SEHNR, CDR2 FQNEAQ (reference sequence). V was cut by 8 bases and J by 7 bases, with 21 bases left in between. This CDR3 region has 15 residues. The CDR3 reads CASDDVRALKNEQFF. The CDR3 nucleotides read TGTGCCAGCGATGACGTTAGGGCGCTAAAAAATGAGCAGTTCTTC.

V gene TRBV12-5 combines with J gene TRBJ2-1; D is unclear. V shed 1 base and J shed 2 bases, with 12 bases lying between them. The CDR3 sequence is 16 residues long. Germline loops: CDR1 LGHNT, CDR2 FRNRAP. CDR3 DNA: TGTGCTAGTGGTTTGGACCCTAGATGGACCTACAATGAGCAGTTCTTC. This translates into CASGLDPRWTYNEQFF.

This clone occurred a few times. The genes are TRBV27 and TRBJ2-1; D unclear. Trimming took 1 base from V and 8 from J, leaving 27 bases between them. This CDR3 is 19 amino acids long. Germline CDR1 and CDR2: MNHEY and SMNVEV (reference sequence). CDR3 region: CASSLLIGIGLRVSDEQFF. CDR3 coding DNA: TGTGCCAGCAGTTTATTAATAGGGATTGGGCTTAGAGTTTCGGATGAGCAGTTCTTC.

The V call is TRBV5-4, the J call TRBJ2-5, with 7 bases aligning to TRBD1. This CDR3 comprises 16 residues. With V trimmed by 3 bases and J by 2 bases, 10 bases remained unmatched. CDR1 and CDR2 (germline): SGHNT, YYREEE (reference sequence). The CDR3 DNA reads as TGTGCCAGCAGCTCATCGTGGACAGGCTCTCAAGAGACCCAGTACTTC. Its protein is CASSSSWTGSQETQYF.

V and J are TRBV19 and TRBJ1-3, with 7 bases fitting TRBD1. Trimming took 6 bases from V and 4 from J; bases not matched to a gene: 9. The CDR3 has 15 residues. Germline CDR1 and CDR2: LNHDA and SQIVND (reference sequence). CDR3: CASSLPTGPGNTIYF. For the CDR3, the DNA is TGTGCCAGTAGCCTCCCGACAGGGCCAGGAAACACCATATATTTT.

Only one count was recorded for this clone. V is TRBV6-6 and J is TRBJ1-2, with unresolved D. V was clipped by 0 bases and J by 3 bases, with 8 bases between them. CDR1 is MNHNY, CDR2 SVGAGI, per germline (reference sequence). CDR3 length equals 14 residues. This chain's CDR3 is CASSYSGGHYGYTF. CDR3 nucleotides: TGTGCCAGCAGTTACTCGGGAGGGCACTATGGCTACACCTTC.

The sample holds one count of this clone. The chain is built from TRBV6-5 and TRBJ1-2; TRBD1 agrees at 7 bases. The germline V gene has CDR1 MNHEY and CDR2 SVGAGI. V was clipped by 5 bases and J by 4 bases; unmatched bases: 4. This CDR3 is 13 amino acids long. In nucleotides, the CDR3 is TGTGCCAGCAGTACGGGACAGCTCTATGGCTACACCTTC. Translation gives CASSTGQLYGYTF.

CDR3 in amino acids: CASSLYSYEQYF. In nucleotides, the CDR3 is TGTGCCAGCAGCTTATACTCCTACGAGCAGTACTTC. The chain has TRBV5-6 and TRBJ2-7; the D is unclear. V was pared by 2 bases and J by 0 bases, with 3 bases between. Looked up from germline, CDR1 is SGHDT and CDR2 is YYEEEE. The CDR3 sequence is 12 residues long.

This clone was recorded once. The CDR3 DNA reads TGCGCCAGCAGCCTAGGGTTACCAATAAATTCACCCCTCCACTTT. This gives the protein CASSLGLPINSPLHF. The chain has TRBV5-1 and TRBJ1-6; D gene ambiguous. The CDR3 sequence is 15 residues long. Germline CDR1 SGHRS, CDR2 YFSETQ. The V end was cut by 4 bases, the J end by 7 bases, with 15 bases between.

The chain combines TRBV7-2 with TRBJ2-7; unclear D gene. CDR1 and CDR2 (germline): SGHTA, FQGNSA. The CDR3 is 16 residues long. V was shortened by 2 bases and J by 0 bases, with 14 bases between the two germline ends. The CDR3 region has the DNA TGTGCCAGCAGCTTACCGGTCGACATGGACTCCTACGAGCAGTACTTC. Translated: CASSLPVDMDSYEQYF.

As DNA, the CDR3 is TGTGCCAGCAGCTTGGACAGCTTTAACTATGGCTACACCTTC. Its protein is CASSLDSFNYGYTF. V usage is TRBV5-4 and J usage is TRBJ1-2, with D unresolved. V was trimmed by 0 bases and J by 1 base, leaving 7 bases between them. The CDR3 extends over 14 amino acids. The germline V gene has CDR1 SGHNT and CDR2 YYREEE (reference sequence).

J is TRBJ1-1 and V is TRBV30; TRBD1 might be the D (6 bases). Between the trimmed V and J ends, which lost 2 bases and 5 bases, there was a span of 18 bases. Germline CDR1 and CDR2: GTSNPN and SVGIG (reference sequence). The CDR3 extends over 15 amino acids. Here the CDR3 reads CAWSRKNREGTEAFF. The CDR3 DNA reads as TGTGCCTGGAGTCGAAAGAACAGGGAAGGTACTGAAGCTTTCTTT.

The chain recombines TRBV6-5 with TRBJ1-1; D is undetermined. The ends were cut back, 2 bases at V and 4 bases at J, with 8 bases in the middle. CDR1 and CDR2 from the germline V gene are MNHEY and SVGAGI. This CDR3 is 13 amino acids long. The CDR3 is CASSYTEATEAFF. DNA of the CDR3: TGTGCCAGCAGTTACACAGAAGCCACTGAAGCTTTCTTT.

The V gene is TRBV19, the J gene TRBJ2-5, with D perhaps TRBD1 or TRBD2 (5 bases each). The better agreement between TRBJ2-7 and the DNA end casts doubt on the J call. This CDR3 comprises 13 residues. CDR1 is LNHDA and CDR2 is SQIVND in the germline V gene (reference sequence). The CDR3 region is CASSNGDPGEQYF. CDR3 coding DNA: TGTGCCAGTAGTAACGGGGACCCGGGCGAGCAGTACTTC.

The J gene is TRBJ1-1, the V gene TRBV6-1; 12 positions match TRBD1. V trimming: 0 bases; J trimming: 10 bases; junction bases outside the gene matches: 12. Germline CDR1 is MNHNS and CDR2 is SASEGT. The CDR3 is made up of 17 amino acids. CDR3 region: CASSEAPGGQGAYGAFF. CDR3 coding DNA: TGTGCCAGCAGTGAAGCCCCCGGGGGACAGGGGGCTTATGGAGCTTTCTTT.

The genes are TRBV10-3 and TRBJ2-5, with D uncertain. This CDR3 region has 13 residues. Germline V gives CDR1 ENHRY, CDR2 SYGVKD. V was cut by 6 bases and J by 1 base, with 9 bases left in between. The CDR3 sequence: CAIRESTQETQYF. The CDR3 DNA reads TGTGCCATCAGGGAGAGCACCCAAGAGACCCAGTACTTC.

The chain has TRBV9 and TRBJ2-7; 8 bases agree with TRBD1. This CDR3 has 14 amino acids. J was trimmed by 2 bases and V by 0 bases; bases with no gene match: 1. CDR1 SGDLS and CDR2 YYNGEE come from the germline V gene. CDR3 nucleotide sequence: TGTGCCAGCAGCGTAGCACAGGGGGCCTACGAGCAGTACTTC. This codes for CASSVAQGAYEQYF. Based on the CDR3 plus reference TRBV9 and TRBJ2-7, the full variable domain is DSGVTQTPKHLITATGQRVTLRCSPRSGDLSVYWYQQSLDQGLQFLIQYYNGEERAKGNILERFSAQQFPDLHSELNLSSLELGDSALYFCASSVAQGAYEQYFGPGTRLTVT.

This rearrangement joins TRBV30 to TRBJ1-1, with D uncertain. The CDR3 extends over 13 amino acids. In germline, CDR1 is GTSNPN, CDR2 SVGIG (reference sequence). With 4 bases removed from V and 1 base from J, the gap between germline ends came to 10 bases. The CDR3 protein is CAWIPETNTEAFF. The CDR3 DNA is TGTGCCTGGATCCCGGAGACGAACACTGAAGCTTTCTTT.

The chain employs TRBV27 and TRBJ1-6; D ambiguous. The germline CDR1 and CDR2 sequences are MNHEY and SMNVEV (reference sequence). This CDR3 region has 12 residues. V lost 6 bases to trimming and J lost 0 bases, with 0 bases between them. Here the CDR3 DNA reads TGTGCCAGCAGCTCCTATAATTCACCCCTCCACTTT. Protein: CASSSYNSPLHF.